What follows are 12 T cell receptor beta chains derived from one specimen sequenced in a study of cytomegalovirus exposure and HLA in healthy donors (dated by TCRdb to the late 2010s). The library was prepared using the immunoSEQ multiplex PCR assay. A mixture of 60 forward primers for TCR Vbeta segments and 13 reverse primers for TCR Jbeta segments was used in the multiplex PCR. In TCRdb, the immuneACCESS table is reduced to in-frame sequences with V and J assigned. These tables do not hold every clone; where another copy was compared, an unresolved V gene accounts for under half, and the others remain unexplained. The sample table shows about 150,000 clones, and around 75% are seen once. 7.7% of the sample is taken by the ten largest. Source material: PBMCs. These receptors all stem from a man younger than 40 in good health and CMV-seropositive.

The chain links TRBV9 to TRBJ2-1, with 11 bases matching TRBD2. V was clipped by 2 bases and J by 3 bases; unmatched bases: 1. The CDR3 contains 15 residues. Germline loops: CDR1 SGDLS, CDR2 YYNGEE. CDR3 DNA: TGTGCCAGCAGCGTGACTAGCGGGGACTACAATGAGCAGTTCTTC. Its translation: CASSVTSGDYNEQFF. Full variable domain (remainder filled in from reference TRBV9 and TRBJ2-1): DSGVTQTPKHLITATGQRVTLRCSPRSGDLSVYWYQQSLDQGLQFLIQYYNGEERAKGNILERFSAQQFPDLHSELNLSSLELGDSALYFCASSVTSGDYNEQFFGPGTRLTVL.

This chain connects TRBV11-2 to TRBJ2-7, with 12 bases fitting TRBD2. This CDR3 has 14 residues. From germline, CDR1 is SGHAT and CDR2 FQNNGV. After removal of 4 bases from V and 4 bases from J, the junction contained 2 bases not matched to a gene. The CDR3 here is CASSSTSGRYEQYF. CDR3 DNA sequence: TGTGCCAGCAGCTCAACTAGCGGGAGGTACGAGCAGTACTTC.

The chain has TRBV10-3 and TRBJ1-6; TRBD1 matches 9 bases. Trimming removed 10 bases from V and 5 bases from J; junction bases left unmatched: 6. Per germline, CDR1 ENHRY and CDR2 SYGVKD. There are 14 residues in the CDR3. CDR3 in amino acids: CASCRDRDNSPLHF. The CDR3 nucleotides read TGTGCCAGCTGCCGGGACAGGGATAATTCACCCCTCCACTTT.

This clone was seen more than once but under ten times. The rearrangement uses TRBV4-3 and TRBJ2-7; D call uncertain. The V end was cut by 1 base, the J end by 2 bases, with 9 bases between. The CDR3 runs to 14 residues. The germline V gene has CDR1 LGHNA and CDR2 YSLEER. The DNA for the CDR3 is TGCGCCAGCAGCCAAGGGAGAAAAGCCTACGAGCAGTACTTC. Protein: CASSQGRKAYEQYF.

The chain carries TRBV27 and TRBJ2-7; TRBD2 matches at 9 bases. Losses at the gene ends were 2 bases for V and 3 bases for J; bases not matched to a gene: 5. Germline CDR1 reads MNHEY; CDR2 reads SMNVEV (reference sequence). CDR3 size: 15 residues. The CDR3 reads CASSLQASGNYEQYF. CDR3 nucleotide sequence: TGTGCCAGCAGTTTACAGGCTAGCGGGAACTACGAGCAGTACTTC.

This chain uses TRBV19 with TRBJ2-7, with 8 bases fitting TRBD1. V dropped 5 bases and J dropped 5; count of bases not matched to a gene: 11. The CDR3 is made up of 15 amino acids. The germline V gene encodes CDR1 LNHDA and CDR2 SQIVND (reference sequence). The CDR3 coding sequence is TGTGCCAGTAGTCCGGCGGACAGGGCGATCAACGAGCAGTACTTC. It specifies CASSPADRAINEQYF.

This clone was observed a few times. The chain links TRBV7-2 to TRBJ1-4; 8 bases are shared with TRBD1. The CDR3 runs 16 residues. CDR1 is SGHTA, CDR2 FQGNSA, per germline. Unmatched junction bases numbered 11, after V lost 6 bases and J lost 5 bases. The CDR3 bases are TGTGCCAGCAGAGGAACCGGGACAGGCTCAAATGAAAAACTGTTTTTT. Translated, it gives CASRGTGTGSNEKLFF.

The chain couples TRBV28 to TRBJ2-2; 8 nucleotides line up with TRBD1. This CDR3 is built from 15 residues. With V trimmed by 3 bases and J by 6 bases, 6 bases remained unmatched. CDR1 and CDR2 (germline): MDHEN, SYDVKM. The CDR3 nucleotides read TGTGCCAGCAGTTTCCGGAGGACAGGGCCCGGGGAGCTGTTTTTT. Translation: CASSFRRTGPGELFF.

This clone was counted at least ten times. The gene calls are TRBV29-1 and TRBJ1-5; 8 bases map to TRBD1. Unmatched junction bases numbered 9, after V lost 7 bases and J lost 4 bases. Germline CDR1 reads SQVTM; CDR2 reads ANQGSEA. The CDR3 sequence is 14 residues long. The CDR3 here is CSAWTGSGNQPQHF. The CDR3 DNA reads TGCAGCGCCTGGACAGGGTCGGGGAATCAGCCCCAGCATTTT.

The chain recombines TRBV6-6 with TRBJ1-5; D is perhaps TRBD1 (5 bases). Per the germline V gene, CDR1 is MNHNY and CDR2 is SVGAGI (reference sequence). V was cut by 6 bases and J by 6 bases, with 12 bases left in between. This CDR3 has 13 amino acids. The CDR3 nucleotides are TGTGCCAGCAGCCTGACAGAGTTTCAGCCCCAGCATTTT. It encodes CASSLTEFQPQHF.

The chain recombines TRBV30 with TRBJ1-5, with TRBD1 as a possible D gene (5 bases). CDR1 and CDR2 (germline): GTSNPN, SVGIG (reference sequence). The CDR3 totals 13 residues. The V and J ends lost 0 bases and 9 bases respectively, with 12 bases between them. Written as DNA, the CDR3 is TGTGCCTGGAGTGTACAGGACAACAGGCCCCAGCATTTT. Translated: CAWSVQDNRPQHF.

Comment on this clone: This sample includes further DNA sequences coding for the same CDR3. The chain uses TRBV6-5 and TRBJ2-1; unclear D gene. Germline V gene data show CDR1 as MNHEY and CDR2 as SVGAGI. V was trimmed by 0 bases and J by 8 bases, leaving 5 bases between them. The CDR3 has 12 residues. CDR3 in amino acids: CASSYSRDEQFF. In DNA, the CDR3 is TGTGCCAGCAGTTACTCCCGGGATGAGCAGTTCTTC.